A single sample is the source of the 20 T cell receptor beta chains below, sequenced in a study of blood T cell repertoires in COVID-19 (dated by TCRdb to 2020 to 2022). The library came from the immunoSEQ multiplex PCR assay. Not all clones reach the TCRdb copy of this immuneACCESS table, which keeps in-frame sequences only. Checked studies attribute under half of the gap to unresolved V genes and leave the rest unexplained. The sample table records approximately 190,000 clones; roughly nine tenths of these occur just once. 20% to 25% of the sample is taken by the ten largest. The specimen was PBMCs or T cells enriched from blood (not recorded which). All receptors come from a middle-aged woman in a cohort exposed to, infected with or recovered from COVID-19 (not recorded which).

The chain recombines TRBV6-5 with TRBJ1-4; TRBD1 matches at 7 bases. V was pared by 0 bases and J by 7 bases, with 2 bases of the junction left unmatched. Germline V CDR1 and CDR2: MNHEY, SVGAGI. This CDR3 has 14 amino acids. This CDR3 reads CASSYSGTAEKLFF. Written as DNA, the CDR3 is TGTGCCAGCAGTTACTCAGGGACAGCTGAAAAACTGTTTTTT.

The chain has TRBV27 and TRBJ1-5; TRBD1 matches 9 bases. The CDR3 is 13 residues long. Germline-derived CDR1 and CDR2 are MNHEY and SMNVEV (reference sequence). With 5 bases clipped from V and 11 bases from J, the junction kept 7 bases outside the gene matches. The CDR3 protein is CASSPRDRASQHF. The CDR3, as DNA: TGTGCCAGCAGTCCCCGGGACAGGGCCTCCCAGCATTTT.

The V and J genes are TRBV29-1 and TRBJ2-3, with D unresolved. The CDR3 totals 14 residues. Germline CDR1 reads SQVTM; CDR2 reads ANQGSEA. Deletions cut 7 bases from V and 0 bases from J, with 14 bases between. CDR3 DNA sequence: TGCAGCGCTCTCATTGCGACTAGCACAGATACGCAGTATTTT. Its protein product is CSALIATSTDTQYF.

This rearrangement joins TRBV5-4 to TRBJ1-1; no clear D gene. V was clipped by 0 bases and J by 3 bases, with 9 bases between them. The germline V gene encodes CDR1 SGHNT and CDR2 YYREEE (reference sequence). This CDR3 is 14 amino acids long. Here the CDR3 reads CASSLDARDTEAFF. The CDR3 nucleotides are TGTGCCAGCAGCTTGGATGCCCGGGACACTGAAGCTTTCTTT.

This clone was observed a single time. The chain has TRBV10-1 and TRBJ2-3, with D maybe TRBD2 (7 bases). This CDR3 is built from 14 residues. V lost 9 bases to trimming and J lost 2 bases, with 15 bases between them. The germline V gene has CDR1 WNHNN and CDR2 SYGVQD (reference sequence). DNA of the CDR3: TGCGCCAGGATTACAGGGAGGGCCACAGATACGCAGTATTTT. This translates into CARITGRATDTQYF.

The sample holds one count of this clone. The chain uses TRBV7-9 and TRBJ1-6, with 8 positions matching TRBD1. V shed 5 bases and J 8 bases; nucleotides not matched to a gene: 8. CDR3 length equals 15 residues. CDR1 and CDR2 (germline): SEHNR, FQNEAQ (reference sequence). The CDR3 DNA reads TGTGCCAGCAGCGACACCGGGACAGGTGATTCACCCCTCCACTTT. It translates to CASSDTGTGDSPLHF.

The V and J genes are TRBV3-1 (or the pseudogene TRBV3-2) and TRBJ2-5; D may be TRBD2 (6 bases). The CDR3 loop spans 16 amino acids. CDR1 LGHDT and CDR2 YNNKEL come from the germline V gene (reference sequence). V was clipped by 0 bases and J by 2 bases, with 13 bases between them. The CDR3 protein is CASSQDREPPQETQYF. The DNA of the CDR3 is TGTGCCAGCAGCCAAGATCGGGAGCCACCTCAAGAGACCCAGTACTTC.

The chain is built from TRBV5-5 and TRBJ1-2, with 10 bases fitting TRBD1. Germline V lookup: CDR1 SGHKS, CDR2 YYEKEE (reference sequence). The ends lost 3 bases at V and 4 bases at J; junction bases unmatched: 3. The CDR3 consists of 14 residues. CDR3 protein: CASSSTGGSYGYTF. CDR3 DNA: TGTGCCAGCAGCTCGACAGGGGGCAGCTATGGCTACACCTTC.

V is TRBV11-2 and J is TRBJ1-6; D is ambiguous. CDR3 size: 14 residues. V was pared by 5 bases and J by 4 bases, with 9 bases between. Germline lookup yields CDR1 SGHAT and CDR2 FQNNGV. The CDR3 bases are TGTGCCAGCAGCGGCGGATCATATAATTCACCCCTCCACTTT. Amino acid sequence: CASSGGSYNSPLHF.

In its sample, this clone was seen a few times. V gene TRBV5-1 combines with J gene TRBJ1-2; D possibly corresponds to TRBD1 (5 bases). Germline CDR1 SGHRS, CDR2 YFSETQ. The germline V and J ends were trimmed by 3 bases and 8 bases, with 11 bases remaining between them. This CDR3 has 12 residues. The CDR3 nucleotides are TGCGCCAGCAGCTGGAGCAGGGCCGGCTACACCTTC. Protein product: CASSWSRAGYTF.

The rearrangement uses TRBV5-1 and TRBJ2-7; 10 bases fit TRBD2. CDR1 is SGHRS, CDR2 YFSETQ, per germline. With 0 bases clipped from V and 1 base from J, the junction kept 7 bases outside the gene matches. The CDR3 totals 17 residues. The CDR3 region is CASSLEFGAGGSYEQYF. CDR3 DNA: TGCGCCAGCAGCTTGGAATTCGGAGCGGGGGGGTCCTACGAGCAGTACTTC.

DNA for the CDR3: TGCAGTGCTAGTGGGACAGGCCCCTACGAGCAGTACTTC. Its translation: CSASGTGPYEQYF. The V call is TRBV20-1, the J call TRBJ2-7, with 8 bases matching TRBD1. V dropped 3 bases and J dropped 2; count of bases not matched to a gene: 3. This CDR3 has 13 residues. Germline CDR1 DFQATT, CDR2 SNEGSKA (reference sequence).

This clone is categorized as medium-sized. J is TRBJ2-2 and V is TRBV18; possibly TRBD1 for D (6 bases). Trimming took off 0 bases at V and 7 bases at J, with 15 bases between the two ends. The length of the CDR3 is 16 residues. Germline-derived CDR1 and CDR2 are KGHSH and LQKENI. CDR3 sequence reads: CASSPPISGVGGELFF. The CDR3 DNA is TGTGCCAGCTCACCACCGATCTCAGGGGTCGGCGGGGAGCTGTTTTTT.

This clone was seen a few times. CDR3 sequence (DNA): TGTGCCAGCAGCCATCAGTCAATCTCCGGAAACACCATATATTTT. Its translation is CASSHQSISGNTIYF. The chain carries TRBV3-1 (or the pseudogene TRBV3-2) and TRBJ1-3; no firm D call. CDR3 length equals 15 residues. CDR1 and CDR2 (germline): LGHDT, YNNKEL (reference sequence). V was trimmed by 3 bases and J by 4 bases, leaving 13 bases between them.

The chain has TRBV5-1 and TRBJ2-2; TRBD2 aligns across 11 bases. CDR1 and CDR2 from the germline V gene are SGHRS and YFSETQ. Losses at the gene ends were 0 bases for V and 4 bases for J; bases not matched to a gene: 5. This CDR3 spans 17 amino acids. The CDR3 loop is CASSLGLAGSGTGELFF. The CDR3, as DNA: TGCGCCAGCAGCTTGGGACTAGCGGGAAGTGGCACCGGGGAGCTGTTTTTT.

V and J are TRBV9 and TRBJ2-7; 10 nucleotides agree with TRBD1. With V trimmed by 4 bases and J by 5 bases, 6 bases remained unmatched. The CDR3 runs 14 residues. Germline assignment: CDR1 SGDLS and CDR2 YYNGEE. This CDR3 is CASSKWDRGDEQYF. The CDR3, as DNA: TGTGCCAGCAGCAAATGGGACAGGGGTGACGAGCAGTACTTC. Full variable domain (outside the CDR3, taken from reference TRBV9 and TRBJ2-7): DSGVTQTPKHLITATGQRVTLRCSPRSGDLSVYWYQQSLDQGLQFLIQYYNGEERAKGNILERFSAQQFPDLHSELNLSSLELGDSALYFCASSKWDRGDEQYFGPGTRLTVT.

The V and J genes are TRBV2 and TRBJ1-6; TRBD1 aligns across 7 bases. CDR3 length equals 15 residues. Germline V lookup: CDR1 SNHLY, CDR2 FYNNEI. V shed 6 bases, J shed 7 bases, and the junction held 9 bases outside the gene matches. For the CDR3, the DNA is TGTGCCAGCAGCCCCCAGGCACAGGGGAATTCACCCCTCCACTTT. It yields the protein CASSPQAQGNSPLHF.

The chain is built from TRBV4-1 and TRBJ1-1, with a possible D match to TRBD1 (5 bases). Germline lookup yields CDR1 MGHRA and CDR2 YSYEKL. The CDR3 extends over 12 amino acids. In nucleotides, the CDR3 is TGCGTAAGCTCCGGGGGGAACACTGAAGCTTTCTTT. Its translation: CVSSGGNTEAFF.

This clone was detected once. V is TRBV5-6 and J is TRBJ2-5; D is perhaps TRBD1 (6 bases). This CDR3 comprises 12 residues. Trimming removed 3 bases at V and 7 bases at J, with 10 bases between. Germline CDR1 SGHDT, CDR2 YYEEEE. CDR3 nucleotide sequence: TGTGCCAGCAGCTCACAGGGTGTGACCCAGTACTTC. It encodes CASSSQGVTQYF. Full variable domain (remainder filled in from reference TRBV5-6 and TRBJ2-5): DAGVTQSPTHLIKTRGQQVTLRCSPKSGHDTVSWYQQALGQGPQFIFQYYEEEERQRGNFPDRFSGHQFPNYSSELNVNALLLGDSALYLCASSSQGVTQYFGPGTRLLVL.

CDR3 bases: TGTGCCAGCAGCTCCGGAGGGGGCCAGGGAGGTTTCCCCCTCCACTTT. As protein: CASSSGGGQGGFPLHF. J is TRBJ1-6 and V is TRBV5-6, with 7 bases matching TRBD1. CDR3 length: 16 amino acids. Germline CDR1 reads SGHDT; CDR2 reads YYEEEE. V was pared by 3 bases and J by 13 bases, with 16 bases of the junction left unmatched.